This TCR beta chain stems from a study of neurological immune-mediated disorders. Overall study context: Within the group of about 35 multiple sclerosis patients, some 31 were relapsing-remitting, while 3 were secondary progressive. Regarding the study as a whole: None of the CDR3 amino acid sequences of expanded clones recurred across subjects, suggesting private repertoires in all groups.

The CDR3 totals 15 residues. In germline, CDR1 is SGHRS, CDR2 YFSETQ. The germline V and J ends were trimmed by 3 bases and 3 bases, with 15 bases remaining between them. TCRdb used MiXCR to reprocess the 5' RACE reads, holding one entry per CDR3 protein. The sample yields 84,000 or so distinct CDR3 sequences, about 4% seen once. This clonotype was detected ten times or more. Its antigen is not known. The sample's time point: longitudinal time-point 3. The sequence derives from a woman aged 55-75 years with multiple sclerosis. The source material was PBMCs. The chain employs TRBV5-1 and TRBJ1-1; D uncertain. Written as DNA, the CDR3 is TGCGCCAGCAGCTCCGACTTTAATACTTACACTGAAGCTTTCTTT. It encodes CASSSDFNTYTEAFF.